This T cell receptor beta chain was found in a study of blood T cells in healthy people across ages. CDR1 SGDLS and CDR2 YYNGEE come from the germline V gene. CDR3 size: 15 residues. Trimming shortened V by 3 bases and J by 0 bases, and 10 bases separated the two germline ends. It was with a sample-barcoded 5' primer and a J-beta primer mix that a second PCR of about 6 to 12 cycles was run. TCRdb fed the 5' RACE reads into MiXCR, producing one record per CDR3 protein. The sample shows roughly 1 million distinct CDR3 sequences, about 23% of them seen only once. These records were also assigned to another study, of T cells of mothers and their children. As reported in that work: In related and unrelated pairs alike, thymic selection shapes TCR recombination output, with inherited differences minor.

The sample taken for sequencing was blood. This chain joins TRBV9 and TRBJ1-3; D unclear. This clonotype was sampled from a girl aged 2-10 years in good health. This CDR3 is CASSGLHDSGNTIYF. The CDR3 coding sequence is TGTGCCAGCAGCGGCCTACACGACTCTGGAAACACCATATATTTT.